This T cell receptor (beta chain) came from a study of blood T cell repertoires in COVID-19 (dated by TCRdb to the early 2020s). Concerning the study at large: Samples covering the acute and convalescent phases of COVID-19 were provided by collaborators in the United States, Italy and Spain. Nearly every sample came with metadata listing a de-identified subject ID, COVID-19 status, age in years and sex. Where available, HLA class I and class II types were obtained from metadata supplied by the sample provider rather than from assay-based typing. The dataset comprised deeply sampled blood TCRbeta repertoires from subjects exposed to, actively infected with, or recovered from COVID-19. The material from the prospective study consisted of cDNA or gDNA derived from T cells, B-cell-depleted T cells, or PBMCs. The repertoires were made available in a free public database intended to serve as a resource for research on the immune response to SARS-CoV-2. The samples were drawn from two sources: the first 160 participants of the ongoing ImmuneRACE study, and 950 to 1,500 subjects contributed by 6 global collaborators. Overall results and qualifications from the work: How much clinical and demographic metadata was included differed by source and by participant, and the metadata was provided uncurated.

Notes on this clone: The specificity of this receptor is unknown. Per-nucleotide qualities are absent, and no much larger clonotype sits a single base away.

Each collaborating institution followed its own protocols to collect whole blood in K2EDTA tubes. For TCRbeta analysis, collaborator samples were shipped as frozen whole blood, as isolated PBMCs, or as DNA extracted from either sample type. The immunoSEQ Assay, a bias-controlled multiplex PCR, was used to amplify TCRbeta CDR3 regions from genomic DNA. The study's processing was this. The number of nucleated cells in each sample was estimated from the amplification of reference gene primers within the assay. To quantify the absolute abundance of each unique TCRbeta CDR3 rearrangement, sequence reads were collapsed and filtered. For each sample, productive Simpson clonality was calculated as the square root of Simpson's diversity index over productive rearrangements. TCRdb's version of the immuneACCESS table is confined to in-frame rearrangements and falls short of the full clone set. An unresolved V gene accounts for under half of the shortfall where checked; the remainder is of unknown origin. V, J and clone size derive from that table, while D and trimming were established from the DNA sequence. Here the sample has around 160,000 clones; 80% to 85% occur a single time. The top ten hold about 39% of the sample.

The germline V gene (reference sequence) supplies CDR1 LNHDA and CDR2 SQIVND. V is trimmed back by 5 bases and J by 7 bases, and the junction contains 12 bases that no gene match accounts for. Taken from cysteine to phenylalanine, the CDR3 has 18 residues. Only the CDR3 DNA is retained, 54 bases long and in frame from the first base. The receptor was derived from a human donor in a cohort sampled during active COVID-19. The sequenced sample was peripheral blood. The chain joins TRBV19 to TRBJ2-2, with 14 middle bases fitting TRBD2. The CDR3 amino acid sequence is: CASSAFGLAGGRDGELFF. The bases are TGTGCCAGTAGTGCCTTCGGACTAGCGGGGGGACGTGACGGGGAGCTGTTTTTT.